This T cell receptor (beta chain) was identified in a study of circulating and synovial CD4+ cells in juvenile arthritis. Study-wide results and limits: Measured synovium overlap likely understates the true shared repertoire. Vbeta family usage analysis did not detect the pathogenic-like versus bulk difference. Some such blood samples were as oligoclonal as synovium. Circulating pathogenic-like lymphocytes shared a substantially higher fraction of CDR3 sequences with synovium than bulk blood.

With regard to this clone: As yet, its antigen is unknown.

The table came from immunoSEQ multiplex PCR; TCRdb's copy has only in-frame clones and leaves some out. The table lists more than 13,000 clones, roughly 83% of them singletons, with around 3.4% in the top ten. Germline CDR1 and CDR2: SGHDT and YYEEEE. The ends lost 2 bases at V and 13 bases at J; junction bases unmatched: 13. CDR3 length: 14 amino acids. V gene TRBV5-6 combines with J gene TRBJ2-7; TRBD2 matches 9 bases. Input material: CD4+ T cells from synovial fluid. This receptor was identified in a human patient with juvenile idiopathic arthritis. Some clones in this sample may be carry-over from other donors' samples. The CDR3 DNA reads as TGTGCCAGCAGCTTTCGAGCGGGAGGCCAGGTTCCCTACTTC. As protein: CASSFRAGGQVPYF.